Sequencing of this T cell receptor beta chain was carried out in a study of blood T cell repertoires in COVID-19. TCRdb keeps only in-frame clones here, not all; method: immunoSEQ multiplex PCR. The sample records 110,000 to 150,000 clones, around 90% being singletons. With V trimmed by 3 bases and J by 7 bases, 6 bases remained unmatched. CDR3 length equals 13 residues. CDR1 PRHDT and CDR2 FYEKMQ come from the germline V gene (reference sequence). This chain connects TRBV13 to TRBJ2-7; 7 nucleotides agree with TRBD1. This clonotype was sampled from a human donor in a cohort sampled during active COVID-19. The sample taken for sequencing was peripheral blood. The CDR3 protein is CASSFRTGVEQYF. CDR3 in DNA: TGTGCCAGCAGCTTCAGAACAGGGGTTGAGCAGTACTTC.